This record concerns one TCR beta chain sequence. Its matching antigen is unknown. The junction shows a germline mismatch at one end, possibly a read error. This sample was taken from a study of blood T cells in healthy people across ages. For every donor, a draw yielded around 9.4 milliliters of peripheral blood. The use of a sample-barcoded 5' primer and a J-beta primer mix characterized a second PCR of roughly 6 to 11 cycles. TCRdb fed the 5' RACE reads into MiXCR, producing one record per CDR3 protein. In the table there are around 1,900,000 distinct CDR3 sequences, about two fifths of which are singletons. Study outcomes and limitations: It was held that diversity estimates obtained from one million T cells represented underestimates. PBMCs that were unsorted prevented a conclusive naive versus antigen-experienced comparison. More naive CD4+ cells and higher diversity were found in long-lived than in aged donors.

Germline CDR1 and CDR2: MNHNY and SVGAGI (reference sequence). CDR3 length: 13 amino acids. This receptor was taken from a human donor in good health. The source material was blood. The gene calls are TRBV6-6 and TRBJ2-4, with 9 bases matching TRBD1. CDR3 amino acids: CASSSTGGRLWYF. CDR3 nucleotides: TGTGCTAGCAGTTCGACAGGGGGACGCTTGTGGTACTTC.